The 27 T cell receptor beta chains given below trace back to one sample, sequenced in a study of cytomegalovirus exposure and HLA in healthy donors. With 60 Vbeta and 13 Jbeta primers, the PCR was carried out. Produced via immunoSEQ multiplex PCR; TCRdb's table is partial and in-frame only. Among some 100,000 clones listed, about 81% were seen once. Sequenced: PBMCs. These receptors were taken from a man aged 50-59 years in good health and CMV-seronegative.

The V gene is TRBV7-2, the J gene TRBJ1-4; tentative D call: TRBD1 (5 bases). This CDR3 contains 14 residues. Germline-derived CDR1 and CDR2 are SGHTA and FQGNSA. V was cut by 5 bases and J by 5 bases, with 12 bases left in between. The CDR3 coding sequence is TGTGCCAGCAGCCAAGACAGCACCAATGAAAAACTGTTTTTT. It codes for CASSQDSTNEKLFF.

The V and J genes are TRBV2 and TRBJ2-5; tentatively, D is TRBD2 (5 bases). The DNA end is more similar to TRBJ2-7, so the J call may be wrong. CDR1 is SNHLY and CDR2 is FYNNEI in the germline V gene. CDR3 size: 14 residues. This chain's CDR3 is CASSDGAGVYEQYF. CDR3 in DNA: TGTGCCAGCAGTGATGGTGCGGGCGTCTACGAGCAGTACTTC.

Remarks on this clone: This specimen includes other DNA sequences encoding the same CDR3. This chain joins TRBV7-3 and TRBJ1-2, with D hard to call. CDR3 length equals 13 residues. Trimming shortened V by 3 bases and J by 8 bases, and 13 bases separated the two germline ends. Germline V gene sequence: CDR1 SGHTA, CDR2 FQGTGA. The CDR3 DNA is TGTGCCAGCAGCTTGGAAGGGAGGCGAGGCTACACCTTC. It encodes CASSLEGRRGYTF.

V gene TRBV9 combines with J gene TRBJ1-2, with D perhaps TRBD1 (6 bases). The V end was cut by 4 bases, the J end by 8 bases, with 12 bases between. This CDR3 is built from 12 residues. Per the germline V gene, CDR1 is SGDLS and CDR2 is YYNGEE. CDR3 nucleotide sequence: TGTGCCAGCAGCTTGGGGGGGGGCGGCTACACCTTC. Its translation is CASSLGGGGYTF.

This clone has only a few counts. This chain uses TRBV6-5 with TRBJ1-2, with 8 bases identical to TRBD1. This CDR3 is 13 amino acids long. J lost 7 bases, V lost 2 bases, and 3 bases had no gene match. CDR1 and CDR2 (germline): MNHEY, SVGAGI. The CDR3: CASSYRTGSGYTF. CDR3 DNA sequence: TGTGCCAGCAGTTACAGGACAGGGAGTGGCTACACCTTC.

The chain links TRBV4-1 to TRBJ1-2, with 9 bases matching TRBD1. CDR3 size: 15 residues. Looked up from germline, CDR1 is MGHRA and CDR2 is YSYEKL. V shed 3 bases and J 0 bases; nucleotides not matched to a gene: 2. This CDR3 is CASSQGQGANYGYTF. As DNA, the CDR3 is TGCGCCAGCAGCCAGGGACAGGGAGCTAACTATGGCTACACCTTC.

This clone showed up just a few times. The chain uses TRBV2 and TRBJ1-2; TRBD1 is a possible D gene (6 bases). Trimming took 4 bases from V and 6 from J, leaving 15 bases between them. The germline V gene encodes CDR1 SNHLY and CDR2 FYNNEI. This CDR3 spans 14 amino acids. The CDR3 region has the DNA TGTGCCAGCAGTGTAGGAGTAGGGGGACATGGCTACACCTTC. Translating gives CASSVGVGGHGYTF.

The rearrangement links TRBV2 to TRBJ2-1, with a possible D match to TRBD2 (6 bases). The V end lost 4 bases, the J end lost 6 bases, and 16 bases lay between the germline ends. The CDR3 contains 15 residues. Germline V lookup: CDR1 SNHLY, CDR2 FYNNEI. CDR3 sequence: CASSVGWRRGNEQFF. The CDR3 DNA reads TGTGCCAGCAGTGTGGGGTGGAGGCGGGGCAATGAGCAGTTCTTC.

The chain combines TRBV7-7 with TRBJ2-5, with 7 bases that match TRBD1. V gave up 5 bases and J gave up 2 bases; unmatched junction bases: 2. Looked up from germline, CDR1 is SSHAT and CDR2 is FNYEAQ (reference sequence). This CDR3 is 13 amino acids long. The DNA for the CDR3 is TGTGCCAGCAGCCGGGGACAGCAAGAGACCCAGTACTTC. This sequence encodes CASSRGQQETQYF.

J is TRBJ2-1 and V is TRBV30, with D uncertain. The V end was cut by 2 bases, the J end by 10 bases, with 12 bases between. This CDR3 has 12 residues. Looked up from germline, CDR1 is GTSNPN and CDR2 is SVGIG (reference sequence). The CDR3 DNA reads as TGTGCCTGGAGTTCTAGTCCATGGGAGCAGTTCTTC. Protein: CAWSSSPWEQFF.

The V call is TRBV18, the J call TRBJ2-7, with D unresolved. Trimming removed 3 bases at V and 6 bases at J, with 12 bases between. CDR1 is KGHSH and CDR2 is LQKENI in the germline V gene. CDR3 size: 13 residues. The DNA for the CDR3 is TGTGCCAGCTCACCCGCCCAGGCGCGCGAGCAGTACTTC. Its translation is CASSPAQAREQYF. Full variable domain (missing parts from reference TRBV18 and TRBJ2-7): NAGVMQNPRHLVRRRGQEARLRCSPMKGHSHVYWYRQLPEEGLKFMVYLQKENIIDESGMPKERFSAEFPKEGPSILRIQQVVRGDSAAYFCASSPAQAREQYFGPGTRLTVT.

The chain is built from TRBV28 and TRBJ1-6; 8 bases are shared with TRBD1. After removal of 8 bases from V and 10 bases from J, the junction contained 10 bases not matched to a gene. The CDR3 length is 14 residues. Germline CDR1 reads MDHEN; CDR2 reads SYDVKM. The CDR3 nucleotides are TGTGCCAGCTACCCCCAGGGGGCGAGGTCACCCCTCCACTTT. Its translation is CASYPQGARSPLHF.

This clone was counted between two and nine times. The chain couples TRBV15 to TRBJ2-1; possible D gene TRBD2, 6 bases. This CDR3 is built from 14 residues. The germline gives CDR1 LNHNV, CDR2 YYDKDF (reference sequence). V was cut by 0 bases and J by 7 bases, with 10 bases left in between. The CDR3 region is CATSRDVGTNEQFF. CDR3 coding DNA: TGTGCCACCAGCAGAGATGTCGGGACTAATGAGCAGTTCTTC. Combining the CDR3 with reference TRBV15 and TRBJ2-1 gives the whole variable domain DAMVIQNPRYQVTQFGKPVTLSCSQTLNHNVMYWYQQKSSQAPKLLFHYYDKDFNNEADTPDNFQSRRPNTSFCFLDIRSPGLGDTAMYLCATSRDVGTNEQFFGPGTRLTVL.

The CDR3 nucleotides are TGTGCCAGCAGAGACAGGGGGGAGACGGAGACCCAGTACTTC. Protein product: CASRDRGETETQYF. V is TRBV11-2 and J is TRBJ2-5, with TRBD1 identical over 9 bases. The J segment lost 5 bases and the V segment lost 6 bases, leaving 7 bases of the junction unmatched. CDR3 length: 14 residues. Germline CDR1 reads SGHAT; CDR2 reads FQNNGV.

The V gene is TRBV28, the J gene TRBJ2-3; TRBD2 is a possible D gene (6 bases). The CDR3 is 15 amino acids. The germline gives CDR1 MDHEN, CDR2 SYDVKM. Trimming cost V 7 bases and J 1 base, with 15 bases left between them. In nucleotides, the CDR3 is TGTGCCAGCATCGACTGGAGGGGAGGCACAGATACGCAGTATTTT. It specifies CASIDWRGGTDTQYF.

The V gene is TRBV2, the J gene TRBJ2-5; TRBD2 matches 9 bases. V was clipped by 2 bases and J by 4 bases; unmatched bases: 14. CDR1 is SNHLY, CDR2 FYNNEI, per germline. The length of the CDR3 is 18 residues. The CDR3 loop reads CASSERLWPAGGRETQYF. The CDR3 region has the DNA TGTGCCAGCAGTGAACGACTCTGGCCAGCGGGGGGTCGAGAGACCCAGTACTTC.

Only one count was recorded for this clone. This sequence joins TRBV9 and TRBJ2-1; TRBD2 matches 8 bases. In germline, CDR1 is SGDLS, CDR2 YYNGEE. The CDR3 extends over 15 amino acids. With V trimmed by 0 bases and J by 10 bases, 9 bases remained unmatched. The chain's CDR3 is CASSVGRVAGLEQFF. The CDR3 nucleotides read TGTGCCAGCAGCGTAGGGAGAGTAGCGGGGCTAGAGCAGTTCTTC.

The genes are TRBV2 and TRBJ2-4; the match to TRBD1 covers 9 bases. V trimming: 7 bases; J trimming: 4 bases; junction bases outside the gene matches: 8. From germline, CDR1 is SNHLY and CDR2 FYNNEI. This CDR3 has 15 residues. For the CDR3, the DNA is TGTGCCAGCAAGGGACAGGGCCTTGAAAAAAACATTCAGTACTTC. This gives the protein CASKGQGLEKNIQYF. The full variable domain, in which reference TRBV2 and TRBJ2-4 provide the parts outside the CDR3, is EPEVTQTPSHQVTQMGQEVILRCVPISNHLYFYWYRQILGQKVEFLVSFYNNEISEKSEIFDDQFSVERPDGSNFTLKIRSTKLEDSAMYFCASKGQGLEKNIQYFGAGTRLSVL.

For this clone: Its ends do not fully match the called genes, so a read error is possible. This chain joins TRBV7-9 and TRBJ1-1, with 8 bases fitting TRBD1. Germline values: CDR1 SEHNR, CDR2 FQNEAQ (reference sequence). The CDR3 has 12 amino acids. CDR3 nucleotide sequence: TGTTCCAGCAGCCCGACAGGGGAAGAAGCTTTCTTT. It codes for CSSSPTGEEAFF. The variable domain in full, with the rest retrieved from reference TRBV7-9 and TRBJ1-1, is DTGVSQNPRHKITKRGQNVTFRCDPISEHNRLYWYRQTLGQGPEFLTYFQNEAQLEKSRLLSDRFSAERPKGSFSTLEIQRTEQGDSAMYLCSSSPTGEEAFFGQGTRLTVV.

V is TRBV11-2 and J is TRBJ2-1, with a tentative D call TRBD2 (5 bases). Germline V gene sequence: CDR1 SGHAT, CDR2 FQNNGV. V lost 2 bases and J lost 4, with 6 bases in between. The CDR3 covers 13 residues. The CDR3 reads CASSLRRYNEQFF. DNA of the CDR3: TGTGCCAGCAGCTTAAGGAGGTACAATGAGCAGTTCTTC.

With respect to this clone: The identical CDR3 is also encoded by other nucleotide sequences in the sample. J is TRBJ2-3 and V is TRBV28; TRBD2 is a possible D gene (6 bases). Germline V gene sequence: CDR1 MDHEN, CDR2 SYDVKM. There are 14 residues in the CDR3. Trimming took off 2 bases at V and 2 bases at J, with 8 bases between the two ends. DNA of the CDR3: TGTGCCAGCAGTTTAGCGGGGTCCACAGATACGCAGTATTTT. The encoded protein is CASSLAGSTDTQYF.

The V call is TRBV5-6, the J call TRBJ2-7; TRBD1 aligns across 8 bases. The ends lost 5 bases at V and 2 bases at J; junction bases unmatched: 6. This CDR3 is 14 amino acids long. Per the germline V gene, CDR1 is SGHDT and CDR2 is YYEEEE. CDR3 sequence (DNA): TGTGCCAGCAGGCTACCGGGACAGGCCTACGAGCAGTACTTC. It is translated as CASRLPGQAYEQYF. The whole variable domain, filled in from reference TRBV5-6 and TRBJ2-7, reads DAGVTQSPTHLIKTRGQQVTLRCSPKSGHDTVSWYQQALGQGPQFIFQYYEEEERQRGNFPDRFSGHQFPNYSSELNVNALLLGDSALYLCASRLPGQAYEQYFGPGTRLTVT.

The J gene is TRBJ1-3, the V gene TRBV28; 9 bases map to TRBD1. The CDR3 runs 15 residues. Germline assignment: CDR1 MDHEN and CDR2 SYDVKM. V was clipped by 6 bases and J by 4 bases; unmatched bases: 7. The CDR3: CASSRRTGAGNTIYF. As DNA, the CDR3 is TGTGCCAGCAGCCGTAGGACAGGGGCGGGAAACACCATATATTTT.

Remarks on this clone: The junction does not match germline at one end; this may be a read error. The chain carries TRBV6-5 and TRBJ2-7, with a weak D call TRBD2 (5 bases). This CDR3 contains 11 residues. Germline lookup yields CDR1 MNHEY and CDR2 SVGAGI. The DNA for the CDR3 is TGTGCCAGCAGCGATTTAAGGGAGCGGTACTTC. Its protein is CASSDLRERYF.

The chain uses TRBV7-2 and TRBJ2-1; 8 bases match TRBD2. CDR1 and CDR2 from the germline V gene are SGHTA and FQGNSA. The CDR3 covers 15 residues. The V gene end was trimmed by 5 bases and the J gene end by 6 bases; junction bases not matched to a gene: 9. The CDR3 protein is CASSQQTSASNEQFF. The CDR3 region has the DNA TGTGCCAGCAGCCAACAGACTAGCGCCAGCAATGAGCAGTTCTTC.

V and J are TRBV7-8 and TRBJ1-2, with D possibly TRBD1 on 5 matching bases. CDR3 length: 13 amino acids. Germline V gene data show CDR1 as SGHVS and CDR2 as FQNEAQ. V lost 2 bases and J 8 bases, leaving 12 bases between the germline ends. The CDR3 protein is CASSLQRRGGYTF. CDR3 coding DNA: TGTGCCAGCAGCTTACAGAGAAGGGGCGGCTACACCTTC. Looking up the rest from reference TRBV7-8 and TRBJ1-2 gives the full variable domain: GAGVSQSPRYKVAKRGQDVALRCDPISGHVSLFWYQQALGQGPEFLTYFQNEAQLDKSGLPSDRFFAERPEGSVSTLKIQRTQQEDSAVYLCASSLQRRGGYTFGSGTRLTVV.

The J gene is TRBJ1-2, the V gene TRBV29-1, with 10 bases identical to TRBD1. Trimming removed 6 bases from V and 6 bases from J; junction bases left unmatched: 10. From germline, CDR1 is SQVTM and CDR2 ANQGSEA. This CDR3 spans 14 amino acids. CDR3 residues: CSVSVDRGINGYTF. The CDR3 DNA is TGCAGCGTATCGGTGGACAGGGGGATCAATGGCTACACCTTC.